The 10 T cell receptor beta chains presented below share a single source sample, sequenced in a study of T cell responses to AZD1222 COVID-19 vaccine. The method was immunoSEQ multiplex PCR; TCRdb's version includes in-frame clones alone and lacks a portion of them. Among around 140,000 clones listed, about nine tenths were seen once. The input for sequencing was peripheral blood, taken on day 0 of AZD1222 vaccination. Receptors were obtained from an adult in good health.

This clone showed up just once. The genes are TRBV19 and TRBJ2-2; possibly TRBD1 or TRBD2 for D (5 bases each). The CDR3 has 14 amino acids. Germline CDR1 LNHDA, CDR2 SQIVND (reference sequence). V lost 7 bases and J lost 5, with 14 bases in between. The CDR3 protein is CASKRGVKTGELFF. The CDR3, as DNA: TGTGCCAGTAAACGAGGGGTGAAAACCGGGGAGCTGTTTTTT.

This clone has just a few counts. V gene TRBV19 combines with J gene TRBJ1-4; possible D gene TRBD1, 6 bases. The V gene lost 7 bases and the J gene lost 4 bases, with 16 bases spanning the gap. This CDR3 spans 15 amino acids. Germline V gene lookup returns CDR1 LNHDA and CDR2 SQIVND (reference sequence). CDR3 residues: CASTTTGAFNEKLFF. CDR3 coding DNA: TGTGCCAGTACTACCACGGGGGCATTTAATGAAAAACTGTTTTTT.

The chain uses TRBV28 and TRBJ2-3; 9 bases align to TRBD1. V trimming: 6 bases; J trimming: 0 bases; junction bases outside the gene matches: 7. Germline V gene sequence: CDR1 MDHEN, CDR2 SYDVKM. The CDR3 consists of 16 residues. CDR3 sequence: CASRTPGTGSTDTQYF. The CDR3 bases are TGTGCCAGCAGGACCCCCGGGACAGGGAGCACAGATACGCAGTATTTT. The full variable domain, rest sourced from reference TRBV28 and TRBJ2-3, is DVKVTQSSRYLVKRTGEKVFLECVQDMDHENMFWYRQDPGLGLRLIYFSYDVKMKEKGDIPEGYSVSREKKERFSLILESASTNQTSMYLCASRTPGTGSTDTQYFGPGTRLTVL.

In its sample, this clone was seen once. The CDR3 is CASRSASASSYNEQFF. The DNA for the CDR3 is TGTGCCAGCAGGAGTGCTAGCGCTAGCTCCTACAATGAGCAGTTCTTC. The chain has TRBV28 and TRBJ2-1, with D possibly TRBD2 on 6 matching bases. The CDR3 has 16 residues. Germline lookup yields CDR1 MDHEN and CDR2 SYDVKM. The V end was cut by 6 bases, the J end by 0 bases, with 15 bases between.

The V and J genes are TRBV6-6 and TRBJ1-5; no clear D gene. The V and J ends lost 8 bases and 2 bases respectively, with 13 bases between them. CDR1 and CDR2 from the germline V gene are MNHNY and SVGAGI (reference sequence). The CDR3 is 14 residues long. CDR3 loop: CASEIAAGNQPQHF. The CDR3 nucleotides read TGTGCCAGCGAGATAGCCGCGGGCAATCAGCCCCAGCATTTT.

This chain connects TRBV25-1 to TRBJ2-1; TRBD1 is a possible D gene (6 bases). V shed 6 bases and J shed 8 bases, with 14 bases lying between them. CDR3 length: 13 residues. Looked up from germline, CDR1 is MGHDK and CDR2 is SYGVNS. The CDR3 loop reads CASRKTGSDEQFF. In DNA, the CDR3 is TGTGCCAGCAGAAAGACAGGTTCCGATGAGCAGTTCTTC.

This chain joins TRBV28 and TRBJ1-4, with no clear D. The CDR3 is 15 amino acids. V lost 4 bases, J lost 7 bases, and 16 bases lay in between. The germline gives CDR1 MDHEN, CDR2 SYDVKM. This chain's CDR3 is CASSSHSAGSEKLFF. The CDR3 DNA follows: TGTGCCAGCAGTTCACATTCCGCTGGGAGTGAAAAACTGTTTTTT. Full variable domain (remainder filled in from reference TRBV28 and TRBJ1-4): DVKVTQSSRYLVKRTGEKVFLECVQDMDHENMFWYRQDPGLGLRLIYFSYDVKMKEKGDIPEGYSVSREKKERFSLILESASTNQTSMYLCASSSHSAGSEKLFFGSGTQLSVL.

V and J are TRBV7-9 and TRBJ1-5; no definite D call. The CDR3 has 14 residues. V was trimmed by 4 bases and J by 4 bases, leaving 11 bases between them. The germline CDR1 and CDR2 sequences are SEHNR and FQNEAQ (reference sequence). DNA of the CDR3: TGTGCCAGCAGCTCCCCCAACCATAATCAGCCCCAGCATTTT. Translated, it gives CASSSPNHNQPQHF.

The V gene is TRBV28, the J gene TRBJ1-3, with D maybe TRBD1 (6 bases). The V and J ends lost 5 bases and 4 bases respectively, with 21 bases between them. Germline CDR1 and CDR2: MDHEN and SYDVKM. The CDR3 runs 17 residues. CDR3 region: CASSGAGQPAGGNTIYF. The CDR3 nucleotides are TGTGCCAGCAGTGGGGCCGGACAGCCAGCAGGAGGAAACACCATATATTTT.

A single count supports this clone. The genes are TRBV5-1 and TRBJ1-3; D is ambiguous. CDR3 length: 15 residues. Germline assignment: CDR1 SGHRS and CDR2 YFSETQ. Trimming removed 0 bases at V and 4 bases at J, with 11 bases between. The CDR3: CASSLAGMAGNTIYF. DNA for the CDR3: TGCGCCAGCAGCTTGGCTGGGATGGCAGGAAACACCATATATTTT.